The 15 T cell receptor beta chains in this list originate from one sample, sequenced in a study of T cell repertoires in cytomegalovirus infection. MiXCR, applied by TCRdb to the reads, yields one record per CDR3 protein. The sample includes about 830,000 distinct CDR3 sequences, over 25% of them seen just once. These receptors' targets are unknown. Specimen: cultured CD8+ T cells from PBMCs, collected from culture after CMV antigen stimulation. The receptors here all came from a human donor in good health (CMV status not recorded). Some clones in this sample may be carry-over from other donors' samples.

For the CDR3, the DNA is TGCGCCAGCAGCCAACCTGAAGGGGGAATCACTGAAGCTTTCTTT. It is translated as CASSQPEGGITEAFF. This chain joins TRBV4-3 and TRBJ1-1; a possible D gene is TRBD1 (6 bases). Germline V gene data show CDR1 as LGHNA and CDR2 as YSLEER. The CDR3 consists of 15 residues. The V end was cut by 2 bases, the J end by 4 bases, with 14 bases between.

This chain uses TRBV11-2 with TRBJ2-5, with 8 bases that match TRBD1. Germline trimming cut 1 base from V and 1 base from J; bases unmatched to any gene: 8. Per germline, CDR1 SGHAT and CDR2 FQNNGV. The length of the CDR3 is 17 residues. CDR3 amino acids: CASSLGRGRLIQETQYF. DNA of the CDR3: TGTGCCAGCAGCTTAGGCAGGGGGCGCCTGATCCAAGAGACCCAGTACTTC.

The sample holds a few counts of this clonotype. V is TRBV20-1 and J is TRBJ2-3; D assignment may be TRBD1 or TRBD2 (7 bases each). Germline loops: CDR1 DFQATT, CDR2 SNEGSKA (reference sequence). The CDR3 is made up of 14 amino acids. Trimming took 5 bases from V and 8 from J, leaving 20 bases between them. The CDR3 spells CSALTWDSGITQYF. The CDR3 nucleotides read TGCAGTGCTTTAACTTGGGACAGCGGGATTACGCAGTATTTT.

The V call is TRBV6-7, the J call TRBJ1-6, with D maybe TRBD1 (5 bases). TRBV6-7 belongs to the ORF category, with a function that is uncertain. CDR3 length: 14 residues. Trimming pared 10 bases from V and 10 bases from J, leaving 20 bases between. CDR3 in amino acids: CANLYQGLESPLHF. The CDR3 DNA sequence: TGTGCCAACCTTTACCAGGGACTTGAATCACCCCTCCACTTT.

There are many counts of this clonotype. This sequence joins TRBV7-2 and TRBJ2-1; 11 bases map to TRBD2. Germline V gene lookup returns CDR1 SGHTA and CDR2 FQGNSA. Losses at the gene ends were 4 bases for V and 8 bases for J; bases not matched to a gene: 7. The CDR3 consists of 15 residues. In nucleotides, the CDR3 is TGTGCCAGCAGCTACTTAGCGGGGGGGCAGGATGAGCAGTTCTTC. This gives the protein CASSYLAGGQDEQFF.

This clonotype was recorded a few times. V gene TRBV12-3 or TRBV12-4 combines with J gene TRBJ1-5; no clear D gene. The ends were cut back, 5 bases at V and 0 bases at J, with 11 bases in the middle. The CDR3 consists of 15 residues. The CDR3 sequence is CASSPTLDSNQPQHF. Written as DNA, the CDR3 is TGTGCCAGCAGTCCTACCTTAGATAGCAATCAGCCCCAGCATTTT.

This clonotype was detected many times. The chain links TRBV3-1 to TRBJ1-5, with TRBD1 matching over 7 bases. V was pared by 1 base and J by 2 bases, with 2 bases of the junction left unmatched. Germline loops: CDR1 LGHDT, CDR2 YNNKEL (reference sequence). CDR3 length: 15 amino acids. In DNA, the CDR3 is TGTGCCAGCAGCCAAGTAGGGGGCGGCAATCAGCCCCAGCATTTT. Protein sequence: CASSQVGGGNQPQHF.

This clonotype came up a few times. CDR3 in amino acids: CASSLRVGITTEAFF. CDR3 sequence (DNA): TGTGCCAGCAGCTTAAGGGTGGGAATAACCACTGAAGCTTTCTTT. V usage is TRBV7-2 and J usage is TRBJ1-1; D ambiguous. The CDR3 has 15 amino acids. Germline values: CDR1 SGHTA, CDR2 FQGNSA. V lost 2 bases, J lost 4 bases, and 14 bases lay in between.

This clonotype occurred a few times. This sequence joins TRBV7-6 and TRBJ2-3, with 7 nucleotides matching TRBD2. Germline loops: CDR1 SGHVS, CDR2 FNYEAQ. With 1 base clipped from V and 5 bases from J, the junction kept 3 bases outside the gene matches. CDR3 length: 14 residues. The chain's CDR3 is CASSLGGEGDTQYF. Written as DNA, the CDR3 is TGTGCCAGCAGCTTAGGGGGGGAGGGAGATACGCAGTATTTT.

This rearrangement joins TRBV6-2 or TRBV6-3 to TRBJ2-7; TRBD1 matches at 7 bases. The V segment lost 5 bases and the J segment 4 bases; nucleotides outside the gene matches: 8. The CDR3 extends over 14 amino acids. Germline assignment: CDR1 MNHEY and CDR2 SVGEGT. This CDR3 reads CASSAGTVLYEQYV. The CDR3 DNA follows: TGTGCCAGCAGTGCCGGGACAGTCCTTTACGAGCAGTACGTC.

The chain combines TRBV7-6 with TRBJ2-3; D is undetermined. V dropped 1 base and J dropped 2 bases, with 7 bases sitting between them. In germline, CDR1 is SGHVS, CDR2 FNYEAQ. This CDR3 region has 14 residues. The CDR3 here is CASSLDPLTDTQYF. DNA of the CDR3: TGTGCCAGCAGCTTAGACCCTCTCACAGATACGCAGTATTTT.

V usage is TRBV6-8 and J usage is TRBJ2-1; D not certain. Per germline, CDR1 MNHGY and CDR2 SAAAGT. This CDR3 spans 14 amino acids. V lost 4 bases and J lost 7, with 14 bases in between. The CDR3 DNA reads TGTGCCAGCAGTTCCCTGGGGTCTGGGAATGAGCAGTTCTTC. It codes for CASSSLGSGNEQFF.

This clonotype has more than one count but fewer than ten. This rearrangement joins TRBV5-4 to TRBJ2-3; 10 bases align to TRBD2. Trimming took 6 bases from V and 6 from J; bases not matched to a gene: 13. Germline V lookup: CDR1 SGHNT, CDR2 YYREEE (reference sequence). The CDR3 totals 16 residues. The CDR3 loop is CASTSARTSGLDTQYF. For the CDR3, the DNA is TGTGCCAGCACGAGCGCACGGACTAGCGGTTTGGATACGCAGTATTTT.

This clonotype was observed a few times. The V and J genes are TRBV27 and TRBJ2-3; TRBD2 might be the D (5 bases). The CDR3 is 12 residues long. CDR1 is MNHEY and CDR2 is SMNVEV in the germline V gene (reference sequence). The ends were cut back, 5 bases at V and 6 bases at J, with 9 bases in the middle. The CDR3 region is CASSARRDTQYF. The CDR3 bases are TGTGCCAGCAGTGCCCGGAGGGATACGCAGTATTTT.

This clonotype was seen repeatedly, ten times or more. The chain combines TRBV7-8 with TRBJ1-1; unclear D gene. CDR1 is SGHVS, CDR2 FQNEAQ, per germline. Trimming removed 7 bases from V and 8 bases from J, with 14 bases in between. The CDR3 consists of 12 residues. CDR3 sequence (DNA): TGTGCCAGCACCGCCTCAATTCGGGAAGCTTTCTTT. It encodes CASTASIREAFF. Full variable domain (missing parts from reference TRBV7-8 and TRBJ1-1): GAGVSQSPRYKVAKRGQDVALRCDPISGHVSLFWYQQALGQGPEFLTYFQNEAQLDKSGLPSDRFFAERPEGSVSTLKIQRTQQEDSAVYLCASTASIREAFFGQGTRLTVV.